This T cell receptor (beta chain) was recovered during a study of type 1 and type 2 diabetes patients. Study conclusions and caveats: Age and gender were not matched between study groups, possibly biasing interpretation. Some HECs seen only in T1D might also appear in more T2D or control samples.

With 6 bases clipped from V and 5 bases from J, the junction kept 12 bases outside the gene matches. Germline V gene sequence: CDR1 MNHEY, CDR2 SVGAGI. The CDR3 contains 16 residues. Amplification started from genomic DNA. Multiplex PCR with 30 forward and 13 reverse primers amplified the TCR beta CDR3. Each CDR3 protein gets one entry after TCRdb re-called the multiplex PCR reads with MiXCR. The repertoire holds 250,000 or so distinct CDR3 sequences, with roughly 50% as singletons. For this clonotype: Antigen: not known.

The origin of this receptor is a man between 18 and 35 years old with type 2 diabetes. V usage is TRBV6-5 and J usage is TRBJ1-2; 10 nucleotides agree with TRBD1. Material: peripheral blood mononuclear cells (PBMCs). The CDR3 nucleotides are TGTGCCAGCAGGTCCGGGACAGGGGTCCCCTGGTATGGCTACACCTTC. This translates into CASRSGTGVPWYGYTF.